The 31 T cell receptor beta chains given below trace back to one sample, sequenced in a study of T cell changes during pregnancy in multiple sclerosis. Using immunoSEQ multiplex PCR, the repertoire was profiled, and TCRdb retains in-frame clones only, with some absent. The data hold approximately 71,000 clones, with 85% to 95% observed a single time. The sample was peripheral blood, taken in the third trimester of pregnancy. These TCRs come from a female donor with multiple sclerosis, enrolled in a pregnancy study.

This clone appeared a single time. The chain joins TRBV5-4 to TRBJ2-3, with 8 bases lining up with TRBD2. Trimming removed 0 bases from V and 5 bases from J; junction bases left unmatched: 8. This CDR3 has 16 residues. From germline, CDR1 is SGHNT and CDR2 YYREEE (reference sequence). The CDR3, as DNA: TGTGCCAGCAGCTTGGAACCGGGAGGGCCGGTAGATACGCAGTATTTT. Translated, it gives CASSLEPGGPVDTQYF.

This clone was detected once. The CDR3: CASSWGAGGSYNEQFF. CDR3 bases: TGTGCCAGCAGTTGGGGTGCGGGAGGATCCTACAATGAGCAGTTCTTC. The V and J genes are TRBV27 and TRBJ2-1; 8 nucleotides line up with TRBD2. Germline V gene lookup returns CDR1 MNHEY and CDR2 SMNVEV (reference sequence). Germline trimming cut 4 bases from V and 1 base from J; bases unmatched to any gene: 6. The CDR3 length is 16 residues.

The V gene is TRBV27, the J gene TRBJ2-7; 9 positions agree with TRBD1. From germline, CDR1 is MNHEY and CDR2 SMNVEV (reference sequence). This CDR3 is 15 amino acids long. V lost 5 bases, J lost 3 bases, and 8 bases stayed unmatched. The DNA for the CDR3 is TGTGCCAGCAGTCTAAAGGGGACAGGGTTCTACGAGCAGTACTTC. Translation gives CASSLKGTGFYEQYF.

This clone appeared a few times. CDR3 protein: CASSLTGTEAFF. In nucleotides, the CDR3 is TGTGCCAGCAGCCTGACAGGGACTGAAGCTTTCTTT. The genes are TRBV7-9 and TRBJ1-1; TRBD1 agrees at 7 bases. V lost 5 bases to trimming and J lost 5 bases; unmatched junction nucleotides: 2. Germline CDR1 SEHNR, CDR2 FQNEAQ (reference sequence). The length of the CDR3 is 12 residues. Combining the CDR3 with reference TRBV7-9 and TRBJ1-1 gives the whole variable domain DTGVSQNPRHKITKRGQNVTFRCDPISEHNRLYWYRQTLGQGPEFLTYFQNEAQLEKSRLLSDRFSAERPKGSFSTLEIQRTEQGDSAMYLCASSLTGTEAFFGQGTRLTVV.

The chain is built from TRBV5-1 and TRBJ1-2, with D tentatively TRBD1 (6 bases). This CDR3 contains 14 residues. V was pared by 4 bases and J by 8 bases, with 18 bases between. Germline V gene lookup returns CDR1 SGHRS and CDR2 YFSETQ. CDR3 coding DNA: TGCGCCAGCAGCCCCCTGTACAGGGAAAGCGGCTACACCTTC. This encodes CASSPLYRESGYTF.

The CDR3 region has the DNA TGTGCCAGCAGTTTGGCGCAGGGTGAGGGCTACACCTTC. Protein: CASSLAQGEGYTF. The chain joins TRBV27 to TRBJ1-2, with D possibly TRBD1 on 5 matching bases. This CDR3 spans 13 amino acids. Trimming removed 3 bases at V and 8 bases at J, with 13 bases between. Germline lookup yields CDR1 MNHEY and CDR2 SMNVEV (reference sequence).

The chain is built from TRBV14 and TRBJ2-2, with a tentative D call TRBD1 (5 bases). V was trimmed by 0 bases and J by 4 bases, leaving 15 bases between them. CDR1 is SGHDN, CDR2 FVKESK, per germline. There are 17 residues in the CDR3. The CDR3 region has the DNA TGTGCCAGCAGCCAAGATAGTCCAGGGCGGAGCACCGGGGAGCTGTTTTTT. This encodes CASSQDSPGRSTGELFF.

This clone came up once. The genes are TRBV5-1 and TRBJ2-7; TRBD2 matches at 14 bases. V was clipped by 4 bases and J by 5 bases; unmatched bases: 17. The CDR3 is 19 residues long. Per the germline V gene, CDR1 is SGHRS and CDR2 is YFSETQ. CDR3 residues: CASSPTLGLAGASFDEQYF. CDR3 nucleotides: TGCGCCAGCAGCCCGACCCTGGGACTAGCGGGAGCATCGTTTGACGAGCAGTACTTC.

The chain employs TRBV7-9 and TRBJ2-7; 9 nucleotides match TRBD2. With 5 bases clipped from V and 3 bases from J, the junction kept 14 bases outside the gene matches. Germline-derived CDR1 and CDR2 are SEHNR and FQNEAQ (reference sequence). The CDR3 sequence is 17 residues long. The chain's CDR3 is CASSPIYVSGSVYEQYF. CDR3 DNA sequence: TGTGCCAGCAGCCCGATCTACGTTAGCGGGAGTGTCTACGAGCAGTACTTC.

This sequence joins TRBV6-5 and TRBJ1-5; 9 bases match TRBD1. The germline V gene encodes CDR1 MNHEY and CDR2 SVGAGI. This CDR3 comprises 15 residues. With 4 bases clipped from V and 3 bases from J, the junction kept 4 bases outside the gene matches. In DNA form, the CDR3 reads TGTGCCAGCAGTTTAGTACAGGGGGCCAATCAGCCCCAGCATTTT. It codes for CASSLVQGANQPQHF.

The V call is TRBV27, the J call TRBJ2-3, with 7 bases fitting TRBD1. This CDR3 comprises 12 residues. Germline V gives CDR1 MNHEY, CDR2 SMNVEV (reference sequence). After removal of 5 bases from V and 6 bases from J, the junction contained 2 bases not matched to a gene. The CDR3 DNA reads TGTGCCAGCAGTATACAGGGGGATACGCAGTATTTT. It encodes CASSIQGDTQYF.

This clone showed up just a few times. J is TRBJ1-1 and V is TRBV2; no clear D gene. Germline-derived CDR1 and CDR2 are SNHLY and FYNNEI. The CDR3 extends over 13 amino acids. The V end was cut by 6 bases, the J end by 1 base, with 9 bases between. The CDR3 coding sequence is TGTGCCAGCAGGGGCGAATCGAACACTGAAGCTTTCTTT. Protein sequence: CASRGESNTEAFF.

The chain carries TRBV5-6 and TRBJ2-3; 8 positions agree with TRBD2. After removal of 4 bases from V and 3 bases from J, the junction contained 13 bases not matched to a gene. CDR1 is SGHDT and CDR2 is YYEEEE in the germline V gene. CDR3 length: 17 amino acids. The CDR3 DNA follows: TGTGCCAGCAGCGAGGAAAAGCGGGAGACGGGAACAGATACGCAGTATTTT. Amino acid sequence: CASSEEKRETGTDTQYF.

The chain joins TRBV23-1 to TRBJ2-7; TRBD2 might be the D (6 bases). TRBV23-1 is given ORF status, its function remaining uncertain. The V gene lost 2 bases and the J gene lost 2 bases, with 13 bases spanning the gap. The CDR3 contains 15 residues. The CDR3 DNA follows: TGCGCCAGCAGTCAAAGAGCCGGGGAGGCCTACGAGCAGTACTTC. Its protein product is CASSQRAGEAYEQYF.

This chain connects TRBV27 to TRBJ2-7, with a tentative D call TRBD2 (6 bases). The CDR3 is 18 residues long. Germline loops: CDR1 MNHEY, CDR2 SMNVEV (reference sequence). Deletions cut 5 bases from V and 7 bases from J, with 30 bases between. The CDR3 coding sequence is TGTGCCAGCAGTCCAATAAAAAGTTCCGGGAGAGGGCTAGAAGAGCAGTACTTC. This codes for CASSPIKSSGRGLEEQYF.

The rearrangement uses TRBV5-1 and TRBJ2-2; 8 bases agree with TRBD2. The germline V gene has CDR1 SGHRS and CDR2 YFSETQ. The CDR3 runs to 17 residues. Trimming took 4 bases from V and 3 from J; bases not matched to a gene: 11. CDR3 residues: CASSPPSAGADTGELFF. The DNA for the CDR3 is TGCGCCAGCAGCCCCCCTTCAGCGGGAGCCGACACCGGGGAGCTGTTTTTT.

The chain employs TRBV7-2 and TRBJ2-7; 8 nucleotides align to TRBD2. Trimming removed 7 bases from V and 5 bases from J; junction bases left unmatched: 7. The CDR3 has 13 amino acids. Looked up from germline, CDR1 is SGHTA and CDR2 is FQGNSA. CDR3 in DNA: TGTGCCAGCAACGGGGGGGGGACGGACGAGCAGTACTTC. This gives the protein CASNGGGTDEQYF.

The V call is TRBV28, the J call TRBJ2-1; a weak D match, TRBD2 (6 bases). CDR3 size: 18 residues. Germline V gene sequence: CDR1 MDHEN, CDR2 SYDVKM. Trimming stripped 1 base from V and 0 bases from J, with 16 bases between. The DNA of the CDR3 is TGTGCCAGCAGTTTATCCCCCGGGCGGGGTCACTCCTACAATGAGCAGTTCTTC. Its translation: CASSLSPGRGHSYNEQFF. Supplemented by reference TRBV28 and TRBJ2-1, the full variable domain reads DVKVTQSSRYLVKRTGEKVFLECVQDMDHENMFWYRQDPGLGLRLIYFSYDVKMKEKGDIPEGYSVSREKKERFSLILESASTNQTSMYLCASSLSPGRGHSYNEQFFGPGTRLTVL.

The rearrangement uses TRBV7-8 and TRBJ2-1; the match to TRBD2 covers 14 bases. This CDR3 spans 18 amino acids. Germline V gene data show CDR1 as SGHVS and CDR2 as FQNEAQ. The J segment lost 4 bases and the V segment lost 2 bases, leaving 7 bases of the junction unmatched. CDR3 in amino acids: CASSLRLAGGGAYNEQFF. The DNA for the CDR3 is TGTGCCAGCAGCTTACGACTAGCGGGAGGGGGGGCATACAATGAGCAGTTCTTC.

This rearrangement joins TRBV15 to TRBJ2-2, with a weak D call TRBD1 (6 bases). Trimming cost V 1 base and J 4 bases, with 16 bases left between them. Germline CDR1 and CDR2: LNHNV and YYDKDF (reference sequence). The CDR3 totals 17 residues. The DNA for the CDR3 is TGTGCCACCAGCAGAGTTTCAGGGGAACGAGGCACCGGGGAGCTGTTTTTT. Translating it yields CATSRVSGERGTGELFF.

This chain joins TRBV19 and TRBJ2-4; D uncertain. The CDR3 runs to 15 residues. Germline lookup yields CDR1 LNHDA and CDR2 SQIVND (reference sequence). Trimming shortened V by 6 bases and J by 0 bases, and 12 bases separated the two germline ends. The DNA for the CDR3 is TGTGCCAGTAGACCCCCACAGAGAGCCAAAAACATTCAGTACTTC. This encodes CASRPPQRAKNIQYF.

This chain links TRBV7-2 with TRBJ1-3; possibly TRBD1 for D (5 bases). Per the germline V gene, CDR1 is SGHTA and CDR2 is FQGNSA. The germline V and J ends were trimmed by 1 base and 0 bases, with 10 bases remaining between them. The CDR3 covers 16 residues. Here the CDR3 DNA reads TGTGCCAGCAGCTTAGGCGGGGCCCTCTCTGGAAACACCATATATTTT. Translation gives CASSLGGALSGNTIYF.

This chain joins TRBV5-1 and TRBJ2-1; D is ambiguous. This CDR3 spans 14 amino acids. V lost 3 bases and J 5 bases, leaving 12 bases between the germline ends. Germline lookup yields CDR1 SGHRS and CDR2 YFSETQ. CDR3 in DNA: TGCGCCAGCAGCTACGGTCTCGCGGACAATGAGCAGTTCTTC. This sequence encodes CASSYGLADNEQFF.

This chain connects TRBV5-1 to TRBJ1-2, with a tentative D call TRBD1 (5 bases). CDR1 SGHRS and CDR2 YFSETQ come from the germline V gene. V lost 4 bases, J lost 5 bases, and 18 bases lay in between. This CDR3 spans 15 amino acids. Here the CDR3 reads CASSMAPQGVYGYTF. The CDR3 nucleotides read TGCGCCAGCAGCATGGCGCCGCAGGGTGTTTATGGCTACACCTTC.

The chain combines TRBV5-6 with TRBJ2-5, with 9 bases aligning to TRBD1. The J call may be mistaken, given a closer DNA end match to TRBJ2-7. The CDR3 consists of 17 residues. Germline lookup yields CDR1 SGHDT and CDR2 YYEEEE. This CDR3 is CASSLEGTGRLWDEQYF. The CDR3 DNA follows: TGTGCCAGCAGCTTGGAAGGGACAGGGAGGTTGTGGGACGAGCAGTACTTC.

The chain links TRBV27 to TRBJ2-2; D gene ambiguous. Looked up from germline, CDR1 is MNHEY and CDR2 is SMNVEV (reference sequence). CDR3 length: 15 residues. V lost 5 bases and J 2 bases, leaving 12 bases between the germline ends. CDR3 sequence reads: CASSARVSNTGELFF. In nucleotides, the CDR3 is TGTGCCAGCAGTGCTCGGGTCTCTAACACCGGGGAGCTGTTTTTT.

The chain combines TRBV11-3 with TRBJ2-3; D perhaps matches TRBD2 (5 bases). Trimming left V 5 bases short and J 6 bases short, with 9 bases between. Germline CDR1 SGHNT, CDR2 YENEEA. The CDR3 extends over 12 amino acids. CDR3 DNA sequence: TGTGCCAGCAGCCAAACGGGGGATACGCAGTATTTT. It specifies CASSQTGDTQYF.

The CDR3 loop reads CAWSVLRGPYEQYF. For the CDR3, the DNA is TGTGCCTGGAGTGTTCTCAGGGGGCCCTACGAGCAGTACTTC. This sequence joins TRBV30 and TRBJ2-7; 8 bases are a match to TRBD1. From germline, CDR1 is GTSNPN and CDR2 SVGIG (reference sequence). This CDR3 region has 14 residues. The junction had 3 bases not matched to a gene; V was cut back by 0 bases and J by 2 bases. The whole variable domain, filled in from reference TRBV30 and TRBJ2-7, reads SQTIHQWPATLVQPVGSPLSLECTVEGTSNPNLYWYRQAAGRGLQLLFYSVGIGQISSEVPQNLSASRPQDRQFILSSKKLLLSDSGFYLCAWSVLRGPYEQYFGPGTRLTVT.

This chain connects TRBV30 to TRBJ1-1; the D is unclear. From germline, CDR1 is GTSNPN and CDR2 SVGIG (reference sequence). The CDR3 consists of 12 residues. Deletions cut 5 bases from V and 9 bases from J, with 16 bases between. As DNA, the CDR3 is TGTGCCTGGCAATCCGGCGGAATGAAAGCTTTCTTT. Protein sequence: CAWQSGGMKAFF.

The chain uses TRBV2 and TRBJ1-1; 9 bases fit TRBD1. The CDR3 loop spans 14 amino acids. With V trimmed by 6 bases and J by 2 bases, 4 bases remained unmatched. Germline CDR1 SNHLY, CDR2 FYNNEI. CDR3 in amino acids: CASRQGALNTEAFF. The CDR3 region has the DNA TGTGCCAGCAGACAGGGGGCACTCAACACTGAAGCTTTCTTT.

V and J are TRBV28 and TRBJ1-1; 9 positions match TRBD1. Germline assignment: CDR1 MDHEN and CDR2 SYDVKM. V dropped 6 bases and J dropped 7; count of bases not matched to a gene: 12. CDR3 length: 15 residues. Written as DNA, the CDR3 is TGTGCCAGCAGCCCTCCGGACAGGGGACTTCATGAAGCTTTCTTT. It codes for CASSPPDRGLHEAFF.